This entry concerns a single T cell receptor (beta chain). This entry is derived from a study of T cells after somatic rescue of genetic block. Per germline, CDR1 MDHEN and CDR2 SYDVKM. V gave up 8 bases and J gave up 1 base, with 13 bases separating them. The CDR3 is made up of 14 amino acids. Produced via immunoSEQ multiplex PCR; TCRdb's table is partial and in-frame only. The sample has tens of thousands of clones, approximately 90% seen once. The receptor's source is a woman aged 18-29 years. V usage is TRBV28 and J usage is TRBJ2-3, with D perhaps matching TRBD1 (5 bases). The sequenced material came from peripheral blood mononuclear cells (PBMCs). The CDR3 protein is CASSRAARTDTQYF. The CDR3 nucleotides are TGTGCCAGCTCCAGGGCGGCCCGCACAGATACGCAGTATTTT.